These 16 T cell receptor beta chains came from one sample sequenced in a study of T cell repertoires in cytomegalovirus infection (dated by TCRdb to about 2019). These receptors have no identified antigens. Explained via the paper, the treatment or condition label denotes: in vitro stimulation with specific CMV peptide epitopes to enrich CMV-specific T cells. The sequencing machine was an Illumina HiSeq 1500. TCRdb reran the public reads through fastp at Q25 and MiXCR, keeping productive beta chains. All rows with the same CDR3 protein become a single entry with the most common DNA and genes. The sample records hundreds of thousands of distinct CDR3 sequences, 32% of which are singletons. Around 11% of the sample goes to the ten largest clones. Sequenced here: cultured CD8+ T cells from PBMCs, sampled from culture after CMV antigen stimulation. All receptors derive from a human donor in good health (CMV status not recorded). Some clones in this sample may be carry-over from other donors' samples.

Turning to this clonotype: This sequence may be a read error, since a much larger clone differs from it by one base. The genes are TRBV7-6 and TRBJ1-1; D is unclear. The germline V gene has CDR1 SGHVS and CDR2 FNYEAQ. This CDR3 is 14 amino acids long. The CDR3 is CASCLVGPSTEAFF. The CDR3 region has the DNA TGTGCCAGCTGCTTAGTGGGTCCCAGCACTGAAGCTTTCTTT.

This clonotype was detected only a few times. The chain's CDR3 is CASSKTGQGITEAFF. DNA for the CDR3: TGTGCCAGCAGTAAAACGGGACAGGGTATTACTGAAGCTTTCTTT. The V gene is TRBV6-6, the J gene TRBJ1-1; 9 nucleotides match TRBD1. The CDR3 spans 15 residues. With V trimmed by 5 bases and J by 5 bases, 9 bases remained unmatched. CDR1 and CDR2 (germline): MNHNY, SVGAGI (reference sequence).

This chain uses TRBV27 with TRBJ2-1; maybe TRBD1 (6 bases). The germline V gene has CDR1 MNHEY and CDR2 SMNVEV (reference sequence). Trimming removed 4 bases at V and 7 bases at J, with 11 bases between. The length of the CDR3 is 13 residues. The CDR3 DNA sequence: TGTGCCAGCAGTTCACGGACAGTAAATGAGCAGTTCTTC. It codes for CASSSRTVNEQFF.

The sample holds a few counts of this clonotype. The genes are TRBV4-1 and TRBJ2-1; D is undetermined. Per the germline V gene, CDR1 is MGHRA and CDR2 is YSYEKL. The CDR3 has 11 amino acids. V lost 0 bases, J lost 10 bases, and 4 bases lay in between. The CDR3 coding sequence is TGCGCCAGCAGCCAAGACGACGAGCAGTTCTTC. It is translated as CASSQDDEQFF.

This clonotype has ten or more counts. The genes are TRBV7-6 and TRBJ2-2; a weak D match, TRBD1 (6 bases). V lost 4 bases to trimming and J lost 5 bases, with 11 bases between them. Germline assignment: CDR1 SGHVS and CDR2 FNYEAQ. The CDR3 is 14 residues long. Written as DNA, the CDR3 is TGTGCCAGCAGCTACGTCCAGGGGACCGGGGAGCTGTTTTTT. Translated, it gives CASSYVQGTGELFF.

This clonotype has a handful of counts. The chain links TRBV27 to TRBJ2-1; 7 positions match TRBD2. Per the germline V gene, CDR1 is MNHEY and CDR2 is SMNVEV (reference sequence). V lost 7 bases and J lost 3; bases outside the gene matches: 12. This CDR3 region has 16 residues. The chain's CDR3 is CASKRGQSGIYNEQFF. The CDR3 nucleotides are TGTGCCAGCAAGAGGGGTCAGAGCGGGATCTACAATGAGCAGTTCTTC.

This CDR3 is CASSPLIGRQNTEAFF. The CDR3 DNA reads as TGTGCCAGCAGTCCCCTTATTGGACGGCAGAACACTGAAGCTTTCTTT. This chain links TRBV6-2 or TRBV6-3 with TRBJ1-1; D not resolved. Germline-derived CDR1 and CDR2 are MNHEY and SVGEGT. Trimming shortened V by 5 bases and J by 1 base, and 17 bases separated the two germline ends. This CDR3 contains 16 residues.

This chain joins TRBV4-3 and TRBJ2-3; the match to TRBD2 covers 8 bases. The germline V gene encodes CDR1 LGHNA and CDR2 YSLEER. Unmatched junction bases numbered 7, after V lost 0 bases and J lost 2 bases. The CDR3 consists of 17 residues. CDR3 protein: CASSQDVVAGITDTQYF. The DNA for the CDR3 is TGCGCCAGCAGCCAAGATGTAGTAGCGGGGATCACAGATACGCAGTATTTT.

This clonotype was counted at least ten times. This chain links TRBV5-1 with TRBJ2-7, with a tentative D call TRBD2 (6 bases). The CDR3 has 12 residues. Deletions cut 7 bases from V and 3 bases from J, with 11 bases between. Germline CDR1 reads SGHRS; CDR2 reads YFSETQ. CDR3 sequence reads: CASRDSYYEQYF. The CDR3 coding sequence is TGCGCCAGCCGGGACTCCTACTACGAGCAGTACTTC.

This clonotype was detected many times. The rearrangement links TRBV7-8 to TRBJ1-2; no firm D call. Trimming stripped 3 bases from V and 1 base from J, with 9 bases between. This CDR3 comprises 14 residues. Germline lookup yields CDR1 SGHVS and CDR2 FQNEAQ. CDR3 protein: CASSLFYLNYGYTF. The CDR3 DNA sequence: TGTGCCAGCAGCTTGTTTTACCTTAACTATGGCTACACCTTC.

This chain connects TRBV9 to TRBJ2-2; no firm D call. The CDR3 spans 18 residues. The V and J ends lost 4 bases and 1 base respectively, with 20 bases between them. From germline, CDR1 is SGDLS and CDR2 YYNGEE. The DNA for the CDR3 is TGTGCCAGCAGCACCTTTAAGTCTGGGCCCATGAACACCGGGGAGCTGTTTTTT. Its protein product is CASSTFKSGPMNTGELFF.

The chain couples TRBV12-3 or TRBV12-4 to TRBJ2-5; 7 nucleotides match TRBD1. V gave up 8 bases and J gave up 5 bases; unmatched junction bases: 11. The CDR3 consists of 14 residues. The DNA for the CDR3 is TGTGCCAGCGGGTCTGTAGGGACAGCGGAGACCCAGTACTTC. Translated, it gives CASGSVGTAETQYF.

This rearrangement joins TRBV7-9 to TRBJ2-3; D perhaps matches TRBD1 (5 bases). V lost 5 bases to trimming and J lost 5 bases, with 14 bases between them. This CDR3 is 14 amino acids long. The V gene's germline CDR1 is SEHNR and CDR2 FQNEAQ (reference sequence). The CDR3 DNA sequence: TGTGCCAGCAGCACCCCCCGGACAAGAGATACGCAGTATTTT. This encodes CASSTPRTRDTQYF.

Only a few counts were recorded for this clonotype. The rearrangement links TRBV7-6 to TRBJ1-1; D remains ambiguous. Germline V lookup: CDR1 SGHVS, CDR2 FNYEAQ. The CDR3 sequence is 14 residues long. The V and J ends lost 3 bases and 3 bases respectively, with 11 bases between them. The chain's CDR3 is CASSFDGLHTEAFF. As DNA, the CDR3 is TGTGCCAGCAGCTTCGACGGACTTCACACTGAAGCTTTCTTT.

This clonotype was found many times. CDR3 DNA: TGTGCCAGCAGCTCGGGTGGGGGCCGGAACACTGAAGCTTTCTTT. It specifies CASSSGGGRNTEAFF. The chain has TRBV7-9 and TRBJ1-1, with D perhaps TRBD1 (6 bases). V was pared by 4 bases and J by 1 base, with 13 bases between. Germline V gene data show CDR1 as SEHNR and CDR2 as FQNEAQ (reference sequence). This CDR3 comprises 15 residues. The full variable domain, in which reference TRBV7-9 and TRBJ1-1 provide the parts outside the CDR3, is DTGVSQNPRHKITKRGQNVTFRCDPISEHNRLYWYRQTLGQGPEFLTYFQNEAQLEKSRLLSDRFSAERPKGSFSTLEIQRTEQGDSAMYLCASSSGGGRNTEAFFGQGTRLTVV.

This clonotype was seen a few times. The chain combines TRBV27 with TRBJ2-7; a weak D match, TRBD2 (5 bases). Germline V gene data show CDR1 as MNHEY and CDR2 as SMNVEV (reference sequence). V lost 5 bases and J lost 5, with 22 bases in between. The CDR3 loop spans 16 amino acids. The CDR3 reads CASSPLTFGVRDEQYF. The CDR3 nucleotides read TGTGCCAGCAGTCCGCTCACTTTCGGGGTTCGGGACGAGCAGTACTTC.